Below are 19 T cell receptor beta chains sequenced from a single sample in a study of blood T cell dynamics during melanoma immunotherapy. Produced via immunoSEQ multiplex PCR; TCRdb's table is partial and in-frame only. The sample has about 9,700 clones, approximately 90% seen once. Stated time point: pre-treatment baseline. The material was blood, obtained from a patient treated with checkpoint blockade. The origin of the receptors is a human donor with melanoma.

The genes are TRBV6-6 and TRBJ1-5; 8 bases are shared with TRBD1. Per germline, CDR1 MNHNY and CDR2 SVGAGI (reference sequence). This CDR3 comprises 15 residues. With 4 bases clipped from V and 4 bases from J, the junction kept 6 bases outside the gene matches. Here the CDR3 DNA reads TGTGCCAGCAGTTCCCCCGGACAGGGAAATCAGCCCCAGCATTTT. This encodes CASSSPGQGNQPQHF.

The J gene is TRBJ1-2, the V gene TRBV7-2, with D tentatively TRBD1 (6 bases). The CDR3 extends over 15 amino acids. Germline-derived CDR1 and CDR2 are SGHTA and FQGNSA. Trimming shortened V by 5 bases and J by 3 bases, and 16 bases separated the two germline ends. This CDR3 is CASSRPGGGHYGYTF. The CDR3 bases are TGTGCCAGCAGCCGACCGGGGGGCGGACACTATGGCTACACCTTC.

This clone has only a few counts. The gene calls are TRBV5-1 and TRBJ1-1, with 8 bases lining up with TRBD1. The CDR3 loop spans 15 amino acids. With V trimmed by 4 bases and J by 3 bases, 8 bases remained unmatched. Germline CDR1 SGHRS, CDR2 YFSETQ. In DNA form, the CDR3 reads TGCGCCAGCAGCATTAGACAGGGGTACGACACTGAAGCTTTCTTT. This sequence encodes CASSIRQGYDTEAFF.

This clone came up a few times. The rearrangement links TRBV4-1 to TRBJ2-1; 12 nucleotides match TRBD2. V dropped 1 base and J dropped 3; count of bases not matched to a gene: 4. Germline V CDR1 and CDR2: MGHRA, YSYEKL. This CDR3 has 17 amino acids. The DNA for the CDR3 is TGCGCCAGCAGCCAAGTCCCGACTAGCGGGAGCTACAATGAGCAGTTCTTC. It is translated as CASSQVPTSGSYNEQFF.

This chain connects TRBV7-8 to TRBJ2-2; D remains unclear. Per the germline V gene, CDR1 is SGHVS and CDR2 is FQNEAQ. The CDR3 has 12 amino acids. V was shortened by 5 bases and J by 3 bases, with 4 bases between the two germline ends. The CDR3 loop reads CASSVYTGELFF. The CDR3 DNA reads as TGTGCCAGCAGCGTCTACACCGGGGAGCTGTTTTTT.

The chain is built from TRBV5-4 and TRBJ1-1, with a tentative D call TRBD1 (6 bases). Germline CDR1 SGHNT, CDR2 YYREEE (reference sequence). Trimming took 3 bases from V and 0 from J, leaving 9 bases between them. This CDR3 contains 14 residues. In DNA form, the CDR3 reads TGTGCCAGCAGCTCCGGGACATTGAACACTGAAGCTTTCTTT. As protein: CASSSGTLNTEAFF.

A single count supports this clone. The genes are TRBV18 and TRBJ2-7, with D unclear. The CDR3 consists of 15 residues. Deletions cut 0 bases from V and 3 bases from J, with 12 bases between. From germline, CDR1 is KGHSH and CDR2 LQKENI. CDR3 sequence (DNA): TGTGCCAGCTCACCACCCTCTACCCCCGGCTACGAGCAGTACTTC. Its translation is CASSPPSTPGYEQYF.

CDR3 in DNA: TGTGCCAGCAGCTTGGATTTACTTTCCGGGGCCAACGTCCTGACTTTC. It specifies CASSLDLLSGANVLTF. This chain links TRBV5-4 with TRBJ2-6, with D hard to call. The germline gives CDR1 SGHNT, CDR2 YYREEE (reference sequence). The length of the CDR3 is 16 residues. The germline V and J ends were trimmed by 0 bases and 4 bases, with 11 bases remaining between them.

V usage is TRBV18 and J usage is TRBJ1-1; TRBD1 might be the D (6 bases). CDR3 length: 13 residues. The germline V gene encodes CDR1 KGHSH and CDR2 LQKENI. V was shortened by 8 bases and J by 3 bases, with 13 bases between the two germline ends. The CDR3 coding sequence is TGTGCCAGCCAACAGGGAGGGGACACTGAAGCTTTCTTT. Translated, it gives CASQQGGDTEAFF.

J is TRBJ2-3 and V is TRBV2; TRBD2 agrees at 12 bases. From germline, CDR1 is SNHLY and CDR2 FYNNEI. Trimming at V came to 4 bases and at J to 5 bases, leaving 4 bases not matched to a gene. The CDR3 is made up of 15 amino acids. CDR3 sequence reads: CASSAKGLAGDTQYF. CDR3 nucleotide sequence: TGTGCCAGCAGTGCAAAGGGACTAGCGGGAGATACGCAGTATTTT.

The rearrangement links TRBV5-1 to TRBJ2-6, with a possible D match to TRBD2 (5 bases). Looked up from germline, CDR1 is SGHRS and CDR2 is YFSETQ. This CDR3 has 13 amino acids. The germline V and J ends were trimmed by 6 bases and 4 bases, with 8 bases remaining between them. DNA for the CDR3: TGCGCCAGCAAGGAGGTGGGGGCCAACGTCCTGACTTTC. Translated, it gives CASKEVGANVLTF.

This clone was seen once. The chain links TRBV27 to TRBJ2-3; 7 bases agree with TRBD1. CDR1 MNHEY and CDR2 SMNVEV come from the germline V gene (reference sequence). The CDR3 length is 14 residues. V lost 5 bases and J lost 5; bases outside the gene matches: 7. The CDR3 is CASSRQGWGDTQYF. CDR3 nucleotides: TGTGCCAGCAGTCGACAGGGATGGGGAGATACGCAGTATTTT.

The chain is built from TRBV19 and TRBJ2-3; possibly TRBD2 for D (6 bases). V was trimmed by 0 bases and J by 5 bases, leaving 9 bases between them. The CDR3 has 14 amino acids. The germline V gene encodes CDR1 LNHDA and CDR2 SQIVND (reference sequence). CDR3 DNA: TGTGCCAGTAGTATAGATCGGGGGAGAGATACGCAGTATTTT. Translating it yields CASSIDRGRDTQYF.

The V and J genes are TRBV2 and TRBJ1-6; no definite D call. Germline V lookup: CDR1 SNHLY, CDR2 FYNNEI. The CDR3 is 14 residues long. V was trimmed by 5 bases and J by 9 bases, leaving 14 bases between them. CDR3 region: CASSKDVLGSPLHF. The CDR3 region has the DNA TGTGCCAGCAGTAAGGACGTGTTGGGTTCACCCCTCCACTTT.

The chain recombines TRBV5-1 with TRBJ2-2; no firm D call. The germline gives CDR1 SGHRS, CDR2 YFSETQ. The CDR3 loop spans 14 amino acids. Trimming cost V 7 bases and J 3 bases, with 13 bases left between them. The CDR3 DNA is TGCGCCAGCCAAAGCCGGCGGTACACCGGGGAGCTGTTTTTT. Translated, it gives CASQSRRYTGELFF. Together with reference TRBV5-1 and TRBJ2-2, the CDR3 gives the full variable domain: KAGVTQTPRYLIKTRGQQVTLSCSPISGHRSVSWYQQTPGQGLQFLFEYFSETQRNKGNFPGRFSGRQFSNSRSEMNVSTLELGDSALYLCASQSRRYTGELFFGEGSRLTVL.

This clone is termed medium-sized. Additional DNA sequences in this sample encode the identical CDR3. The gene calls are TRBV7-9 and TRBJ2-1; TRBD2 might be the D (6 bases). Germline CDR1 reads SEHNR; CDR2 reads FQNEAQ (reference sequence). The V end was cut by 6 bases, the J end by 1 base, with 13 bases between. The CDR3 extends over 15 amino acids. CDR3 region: CASRQTSGSYNEQFF. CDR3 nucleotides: TGTGCCAGCAGGCAGACTAGTGGTTCCTACAATGAGCAGTTCTTC.

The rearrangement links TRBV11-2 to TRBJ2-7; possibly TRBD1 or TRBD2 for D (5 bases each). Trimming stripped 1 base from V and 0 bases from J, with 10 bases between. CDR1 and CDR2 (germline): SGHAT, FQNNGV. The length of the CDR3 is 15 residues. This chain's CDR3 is CASSLGSGTSYEQYF. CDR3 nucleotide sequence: TGTGCCAGCAGCTTAGGTTCCGGGACCTCCTACGAGCAGTACTTC.

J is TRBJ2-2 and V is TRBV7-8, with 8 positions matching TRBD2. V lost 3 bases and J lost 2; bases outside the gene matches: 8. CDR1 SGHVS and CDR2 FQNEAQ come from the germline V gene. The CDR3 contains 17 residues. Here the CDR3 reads CASSLEASGFNTGELFF. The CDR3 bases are TGTGCCAGCAGCTTGGAGGCTAGCGGGTTTAACACCGGGGAGCTGTTTTTT.

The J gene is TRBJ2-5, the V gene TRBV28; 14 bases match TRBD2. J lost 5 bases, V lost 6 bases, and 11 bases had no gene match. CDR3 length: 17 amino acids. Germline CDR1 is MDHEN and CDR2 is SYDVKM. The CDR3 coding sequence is TGTGCCAGCAGCCGACTAGCGGGAGGGCCAATCGGCGAGACCCAGTACTTC. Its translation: CASSRLAGGPIGETQYF.